The entry below describes one T cell receptor beta chain. This receptor's antigen is unknown. No per-base quality is available; no much larger clone lies one base away. The cohort consisted of 650 to 850 healthy bone marrow donors. At the time of sampling, every cohort member was nominally healthy, though immune exposures that went unrecorded were likely present. The donor tested CMV seronegative and was one of the 352 seronegative cohort members. Each donor provided a peripheral blood sample, and peripheral blood mononuclear cells were used for TCR beta sequencing. The Qiagen DNeasy Blood Extraction Kit was used to extract genomic DNA from the blood cell samples. The method behind the library was the immunoSEQ multiplex PCR assay. For the multiplex PCR, a mixture combining 60 forward primers for TCR Vbeta segments and 13 reverse primers for TCR Jbeta segments was used. A multiplex PCR assay on genomic DNA amplified the CDR3 region of rearranged TCR beta genes. On the Illumina HiSeq System, the amplified TCR beta libraries were sequenced as 87-base-pair reads. Per the original workflow: A later analysis counted about 80 million unique TCR beta chains across the 650 to 700 repertoires, and 9 million to 14 million of these chains were shared by at least two donors. Raw reads were error-corrected and collapsed into unique sequences by a nearest-neighbor algorithm in which closely related sequences were merged to remove PCR and sequencing errors. Alignment of CDR3 sequences to IMGT reference sequences was used to assign V, D and J gene segments. Each retained sequence needed at least a six-nucleotide match to both a V gene segment and a J gene segment. A rearrangement counted as productive if the CDR3 had no stop codons and remained in frame with V and J, and every other rearrangement counted as non-productive. CDR3 was defined according to IMGT convention as the region running from the second conserved V-encoded cysteine to the conserved J-encoded phenylalanine. The earlier analysis of 500 to 650 of the donors excluded any sequence lacking an unambiguous match to a single V gene segment. In an earlier analysis of 450 to 700 of the donors, V segments were called functional above 56.7% productive rearrangements and were called segregating when the between-donor standard deviation exceeded 5%. A statistical classification framework was built to diagnose cytomegalovirus status from the catalog of TCR beta chain sequences. A later analysis assigned V and J genes by comparing TCR nucleotide sequences with IMGT/GENE-DB human TR gene sequences. A later analysis assigned CDR3 sequences and most-parsimonious VDJ recombination scenarios with the TCRdist pipeline. In a later analysis, every TCR beta chain was defined by the combination of its CDR3 amino acid sequence and its V-gene family, and reads without a unique V-gene family were dropped. In a later analysis, nearly 600 highly shared, low-generation-probability nucleotide sequences were removed to address suspected cross-contamination and a sequencing artifact. In a later analysis, a clonal expansion index for each public chain was calculated from normalized within-repertoire ranks of inferred template counts. In a later analysis, generation probabilities were computed with a VDJ recombination model fitted to out-of-frame rearrangements, and the resulting probabilities were checked against IGoR. In a later analysis, TCR-TCR, TCR-HLA and TCR-CMV co-occurrence was scored with hypergeometric tests, and a repertoire-size bias correction was applied to TCR pairs. To estimate false discovery rates, a later analysis permuted the HLA or CMV assignments 20 times. In a later analysis, co-occurring TCRs were grouped with DBSCAN, and TCRdist sequence similarity was added when clustering was performed within HLA-allele-positive subsets. Repertoires with fewer than 30,000 or more than 120,000 public chains, plus five repertoires with anomalous nucleotide sharing, were excluded from co-occurrence clustering. TCRdb holds this immuneACCESS table with in-frame rearrangements only. Some clones are missing; in checked studies, unresolved V genes explain under half, and the rest has no known cause. V, J and clone size are taken as reported in that table, and D and trimming were inferred from the DNA itself. In this sample the table shows 55,000 to 65,000 clones, more than 65% of which occur a single time. The ten biggest clones cover less than 3% of the sample.

These data belong to a study of cytomegalovirus exposure and HLA in healthy donors (dated by TCRdb to 2016 to 2017). Turning to the overall study: An earlier analysis of roughly 610 of the donors reported 276 Gb of sequence data and approximately 120 million unique TCR beta sequences obtained from roughly 180 million T cells. About 280 gigabases of sequencing data and around 85 million unique TCR sequences made up an early release that covered several hundred HLA-typed donors. The genetic ancestry cluster associated with self-reported Caucasian donors included about 84% of the roughly 400 genotyped donors. The study was designed to test whether signatures of past pathogen exposure could be identified by cataloging public T cell receptors. The T cell repertoires of 666 subjects were profiled by immunosequencing and related to cytomegalovirus serostatus. A separate validation cohort of about 110 different subjects was used in addition to the 666-subject first cohort. High-throughput TCR immunosequencing, statistical association of individual TCRs with disease status, and machine learning were combined to predict cytomegalovirus infection status. A later analysis re-examined previously published TCR beta repertoires from 600 to 700 donors and added high-resolution HLA genotyping to investigate patterns of TCR occurrence. Rather than drawing on any new phenotypic data, the later analysis identified candidate immune exposures from TCR beta sequences and the way those sequences occurred across donors. An earlier analysis of several hundred of the donors applied high-throughput TCR beta sequencing to assess whether each TCR beta V gene segment acted as functional or pseudogenic. Donor age, sex, ethnicity and CMV serostatus were compiled alongside the repertoire data. In a later genetic analysis, genome-wide SNP genotypes for about 65% of the roughly 670 donors were used, and that subset was treated as a discovery cohort. All discovery cohort repertoires had been generated on a single sequencing platform. HLA typing covered class I and class II loci at four-digit resolution. The number of typed donors differed by locus: about 620-630 for A, B, C, DRB1 and DQB1; about 520 for DQA1; around 580 for DPA1; and 450 to 480 for DPB1. Because of strong linkage in the cohort, four or five DR-DQ haplotypes were treated as single units for association and clustering. Among 350 to 400 genotyped donors of the cohort, an average of approximately 250,000 unique TCR beta nucleotide sequences were sequenced per donor, roughly 18% of them non-productive.

Broader findings and caveats from the paper: Broadly in line with IMGT annotations, most TCR beta V segments showed up in productive rearrangements about 90% or about 30% of the time in an earlier analysis of under 700 of the donors. Three of the identified cytomegalovirus-associated TCR beta chains were confirmed in vitro to be specific for cytomegalovirus antigens. The classifier was reported to diagnose cytomegalovirus status with high specificity and sensitivity in both the original cohort and the validation cohort. When HLA alleles, especially DR and DQ, strongly co-occurred, attributing TCR associations to individual alleles was difficult. Because some donors lacked HLA typing at each locus, the association tests relied only on the typed subset. Because counts were too low, approximately 18 rarely observed V segments, including chromosome 9 orphons, were excluded from the earlier analysis of under 650 of the donors. A further reported finding was that TCR beta sequences accurately predicted the HLA-A and HLA-B alleles for most subjects in the first cohort. A total of roughly 160 TCR beta chains were listed by the study as associated with cytomegalovirus. In a later analysis, the rate of TCR association differed among HLA loci, with DRB1 alleles having the most associated TCRs and HLA-C alleles having the fewest. The presence/absence analyses assumed that sequencing depth was roughly uniform across donors, and that assumption may not be true. CMV serostatus was the only immune exposure information available for the cohort. Correlated functional status among segregating V segments might reflect linkage disequilibrium, but an unknown experimental factor could not be ruled out. A later analysis reported that several top co-occurrence clusters appeared linked to parvovirus B19, influenza, CMV and Epstein-Barr virus. This cohort had only TCR beta chains sequenced, and the lack of alpha or paired-chain data limited which features could be detected. At a false discovery rate of 0.05, a later analysis linked 16,000 or so TCR beta sequences to specific HLA alleles. It was suggested by the authors that the approach could potentially be generalized to other disease states and immunological phenotypes. In a later analysis, HLA-associated TCR beta chains were found to be more clonally expanded and to have lower generation probabilities than equally common non-associated chains. A cluster of highly shared sequence variants was judged likely to represent a technical artifact of the sequencing pipeline. An association between a missense DCLRE1C variant and V-gene and J-gene trimming of TCR beta chains was found in a later genetic analysis and replicated in an independent cohort. Compared with the approximately 670-donor mean, donors in an Asian-associated ancestry cluster had fewer N-insertions in productive TCRs, according to a later genetic analysis. Most TCR sequences were seen in very few donors, while some public TCRs were found in many individuals. A later analysis found that most CMV-associated TCR beta chains appeared HLA-restricted, with HLA associations seemingly driven largely by CMV exposure.

The TCR sequence derives from a woman aged 25 to 39 in good health and CMV-seronegative. The sequenced sample consisted of PBMCs.

The DNA sequence is TGTGCCAGCAGCCAAGACATCAATCAGCCCCAGCATTTT. Translated, this gives CASSQDINQPQHF. Rearrangement joined TRBV14 to TRBJ1-5; no D gene call is confident. V is clipped by 0 bases and J by 3 bases, and the sequence between their germline boundaries is 3 bases long. The CDR3 sequence holds 13 residues, the cysteine and phenylalanine included. Only CDR3 DNA is held: 39 bases, read in frame from base 1. For CDR1 and CDR2, the germline V gene lists SGHDN and FVKESK.